The TCR beta chain under discussion was sequenced for a study of shared clonotypes between healthy human individuals. Study-wide points: Incompleteness in sorted-subset sequencing, despite large depth, was shown by rarefaction.

This CDR3 contains 12 residues. V was trimmed by 0 bases and J by 5 bases, leaving 4 bases between them. The germline CDR1 and CDR2 sequences are GTSNPN and SVGIG (reference sequence). On this clone itself: Its target is not known. The same CDR3 is also encoded by other DNA sequences in this sample.

Method: immunoSEQ multiplex PCR; TCRdb's copy keeps in-frame clones and lacks some. Seen here are 2 million or so clones, about 95% observed once, and the top ten hold 0.9% to 1.4%. In the naive CD8 group, cells lacked CD45RO and were positively selected for CCR7, so terminally differentiated effector memory CD45RA+ cells were left out. The sequenced sample was naive CD8+ T cells sorted from blood. The receptor was isolated from a man between 18 and 35 years old in good health. The gene calls are TRBV30 and TRBJ2-2; D is unresolved. CDR3 amino acids: CAWSVDTGELFF. In nucleotides, the CDR3 is TGTGCCTGGAGTGTAGATACCGGGGAGCTGTTTTTT.